A single sample gave rise to the 10 T cell receptor beta chains below, sequenced in a study of T cell responses to AZD1222 COVID-19 vaccine. Sequencing used immunoSEQ multiplex PCR; TCRdb keeps in-frame clones, though not all of them. The sample records approximately 110,000 clones, approximately 89% being singletons. Sequenced here: peripheral blood, sampled 28 days after the second AZD1222 dose. These receptors were obtained from an adult who received the AZD1222 COVID-19 vaccine.

The chain joins TRBV4-1 to TRBJ1-4; D is possibly TRBD1 (5 bases). CDR3 length: 14 residues. V lost 3 bases to trimming and J lost 4 bases, with 9 bases between them. CDR1 MGHRA and CDR2 YSYEKL come from the germline V gene. In DNA, the CDR3 is TGCGCCAGCAGCCATGATGGGGGTAATGAAAAACTGTTTTTT. Its translation is CASSHDGGNEKLFF.

This chain uses TRBV10-2 with TRBJ1-2; tentatively, D is TRBD1 (5 bases). CDR3 length equals 13 residues. The germline CDR1 and CDR2 sequences are WSHSY and SAAADI. V was pared by 2 bases and J by 4 bases, with 8 bases between. CDR3 sequence reads: CASSEGGVYGYTF. In nucleotides, the CDR3 is TGCGCCAGCAGTGAGGGGGGAGTCTATGGCTACACCTTC.

V usage is TRBV9 and J usage is TRBJ1-2, with D possibly being TRBD1 (5 bases). Germline V gene sequence: CDR1 SGDLS, CDR2 YYNGEE. The germline V and J ends were trimmed by 5 bases and 8 bases, with 10 bases remaining between them. The CDR3 runs to 11 residues. The CDR3 region is CASSLGHGYTF. In nucleotides, the CDR3 is TGTGCCAGCAGTCTGGGGCACGGCTACACCTTC.

This clone was seen just once. The V call is TRBV10-2, the J call TRBJ2-7; TRBD2 agrees at 7 bases. V was clipped by 6 bases and J by 0 bases; unmatched bases: 11. Looked up from germline, CDR1 is WSHSY and CDR2 is SAAADI. This CDR3 has 16 amino acids. Here the CDR3 reads CASSQNPSGASYEQYF. CDR3 in DNA: TGCGCCAGCAGCCAAAACCCGAGCGGGGCCTCCTACGAGCAGTACTTC.

This clone occurred a few times. The chain links TRBV21-1 to TRBJ1-2. TRBV21-1 counts as a pseudogene. CDR3 length: 18 amino acids. DNA of the CDR3: TGTGCCAGCTATTCGCCTGAGGACGGGGGCAAGGGTAACTATGGCTACACCTTC. This encodes CASYSPEDGGKGNYGYTF.

The rearrangement links TRBV6-5 to TRBJ2-1, with TRBD2 matching 11 bases. V gave up 6 bases and J gave up 12 bases; unmatched junction bases: 13. Germline V gene lookup returns CDR1 MNHEY and CDR2 SVGAGI. This CDR3 region has 15 residues. The CDR3 DNA sequence: TGTGCCAGCAGACCCGGAGTAGCGGGGGGGCAGGGGCAGTTCTTC. Its translation: CASRPGVAGGQGQFF.

This clone came up a few times. The rearrangement uses TRBV5-1 and TRBJ2-2, with D unresolved. From germline, CDR1 is SGHRS and CDR2 YFSETQ. V was pared by 5 bases and J by 4 bases, with 9 bases between. This CDR3 comprises 13 residues. CDR3 nucleotides: TGCGCCAGCAGTTTTACCCTCACCGGGGAGCTGTTTTTT. This translates into CASSFTLTGELFF.

The rearrangement joins TRBV10-3 to TRBJ1-1; no definite D call. Trimming stripped 0 bases from V and 4 bases from J, with 15 bases between. CDR3 length: 16 amino acids. Germline CDR1 is ENHRY and CDR2 is SYGVKD. The CDR3 DNA is TGTGCCATCAGTGAGTCGGGAGGGCGGGAGCTCACTGAAGCTTTCTTT. Protein sequence: CAISESGGRELTEAFF.

The gene calls are TRBV28 and TRBJ1-5; unclear D gene. The CDR3 is 13 amino acids. The V and J ends lost 4 bases and 5 bases respectively, with 9 bases between them. Germline CDR1 and CDR2: MDHEN and SYDVKM. The CDR3 here is CASSWSVDQPQHF. Written as DNA, the CDR3 is TGTGCCAGCAGTTGGTCAGTCGATCAGCCCCAGCATTTT.

J is TRBJ1-2 and V is TRBV6-5; 8 nucleotides line up with TRBD1. Trimming took 7 bases from V and 3 from J; bases not matched to a gene: 7. Germline lookup yields CDR1 MNHEY and CDR2 SVGAGI. CDR3 length: 14 amino acids. CDR3 protein: CASNPYRGDYGYTF. CDR3 DNA: TGTGCCAGCAACCCCTACAGGGGGGACTATGGCTACACCTTC.